This entry lists 4 T cell receptor beta chains sequenced from one sample in a study of blood T cell repertoires in COVID-19. Libraries were prepared by immunoSEQ multiplex PCR; TCRdb keeps only in-frame clonotypes and omits some of them. The sample yields a few hundred thousand clones, around 75% seen once. Specimen: peripheral blood. All receptors come from a human donor in a cohort sampled during active COVID-19.

The chain has TRBV5-4 and TRBJ2-1; TRBD2 matches at 12 bases. With V trimmed by 4 bases and J by 9 bases, 8 bases remained unmatched. CDR1 and CDR2 from the germline V gene are SGHNT and YYREEE (reference sequence). The CDR3 consists of 15 residues. CDR3 amino acids: CASSPAGLAGTEQFF. CDR3 sequence (DNA): TGTGCCAGCAGCCCCGCCGGACTAGCGGGGACTGAGCAGTTCTTC. Combining the CDR3 with reference TRBV5-4 and TRBJ2-1 gives the whole variable domain ETGVTQSPTHLIKTRGQQVTLRCSSQSGHNTVSWYQQALGQGPQFIFQYYREEENGRGNFPPRFSGLQFPNYSSELNVNALELDDSALYLCASSPAGLAGTEQFFGPGTRLTVL.

This clone was detected a few times. This chain connects TRBV19 to TRBJ1-6; D may be TRBD1 (5 bases). Trimming took 3 bases from V and 7 from J, leaving 7 bases between them. Germline loops: CDR1 LNHDA, CDR2 SQIVND (reference sequence). CDR3 length: 13 residues. The CDR3 coding sequence is TGTGCCAGTAGTATGGGGGGGAATTCACCCCTCCACTTT. Translating it yields CASSMGGNSPLHF.

This rearrangement joins TRBV2 to TRBJ1-3; D is unclear. Deletions cut 5 bases from V and 0 bases from J, with 14 bases between. Looked up from germline, CDR1 is SNHLY and CDR2 is FYNNEI. This CDR3 has 16 residues. The CDR3 reads CASSLTGGFSGNTIYF. The DNA of the CDR3 is TGTGCCAGCAGTCTCACCGGAGGATTCTCTGGAAACACCATATATTTT.

This rearrangement joins TRBV5-5 to TRBJ1-3; 11 nucleotides match TRBD1. V was pared by 0 bases and J by 2 bases, with 1 base of the junction left unmatched. CDR1 is SGHKS and CDR2 is YYEKEE in the germline V gene (reference sequence). The CDR3 is made up of 16 amino acids. The CDR3 reads CASSLVDRGPGNTIYF. CDR3 DNA sequence: TGTGCCAGCAGCTTGGTGGACAGGGGGCCTGGAAACACCATATATTTT.